Below are 23 T cell receptor beta chains sequenced from a single sample in a study of lymphopenia after photon versus proton radiotherapy. Sequencing was performed with immunoSEQ multiplex PCR; in TCRdb, only in-frame clones are kept and a portion is missing. The profile shows over 20,000 clones, around 88% of them singletons. The specimen was peripheral blood, collected from a patient treated with proton-based radiotherapy. The receptor set was obtained from a man older than 75 with esophageal cancer.

The chain links TRBV19 to TRBJ2-1; 9 bases are a match to TRBD1. The germline V gene has CDR1 LNHDA and CDR2 SQIVND (reference sequence). The CDR3 has 15 amino acids. V was pared by 6 bases and J by 4 bases, with 7 bases of the junction left unmatched. CDR3 amino acids: CASSPDRGRYNEQFF. CDR3 DNA sequence: TGTGCCAGTAGCCCGGACAGGGGTAGGTACAATGAGCAGTTCTTC.

The chain is built from TRBV7-3 and TRBJ2-5; TRBD2 matches 13 bases. This CDR3 has 17 residues. The germline gives CDR1 SGHTA, CDR2 FQGTGA. V gave up 2 bases and J gave up 5 bases; unmatched junction bases: 8. CDR3 coding DNA: TGTGCCAGCAGCTTAGGGCTACTAGCGGGGGGGCCGGAGACCCAGTACTTC. Its protein is CASSLGLLAGGPETQYF.

V gene TRBV4-1 combines with J gene TRBJ1-2; 8 bases are a match to TRBD1. The CDR3 totals 15 residues. J lost 5 bases, V lost 0 bases, and 5 bases had no gene match. The V gene's germline CDR1 is MGHRA and CDR2 YSYEKL. In DNA form, the CDR3 reads TGCGCCAGCAGCCAAGATGAAAACAGGGGGTATGGCTACACCTTC. Protein sequence: CASSQDENRGYGYTF.

The chain uses TRBV5-1 and TRBJ2-7, with D perhaps matching TRBD2 (5 bases). The V gene's germline CDR1 is SGHRS and CDR2 YFSETQ. The length of the CDR3 is 14 residues. Deletions cut 0 bases from V and 5 bases from J, with 12 bases between. For the CDR3, the DNA is TGCGCCAGCAGCTTGGATTCGGGGATCGACGAGCAGTACTTC. This sequence encodes CASSLDSGIDEQYF.

This chain links TRBV18 with TRBJ2-2; D is possibly TRBD1 (5 bases). There are 14 residues in the CDR3. The germline gives CDR1 KGHSH, CDR2 LQKENI. Between the trimmed V and J ends, which lost 3 bases and 1 base, there was a span of 6 bases. The CDR3 sequence: CASSPQGNTGELFF. The CDR3 DNA follows: TGTGCCAGCTCACCCCAGGGGAACACCGGGGAGCTGTTTTTT.

The rearrangement uses TRBV11-2 and TRBJ2-5, with TRBD2 matching over 11 bases. Trimming cost V 5 bases and J 5 bases; bases outside gene matches: 16. Germline V gene sequence: CDR1 SGHAT, CDR2 FQNNGV. The CDR3 consists of 18 residues. CDR3 region: CASSPPGGLAVLGETQYF. The CDR3 DNA follows: TGTGCCAGCAGCCCACCGGGGGGACTAGCGGTGCTTGGGGAGACCCAGTACTTC.

The chain has TRBV2 and TRBJ1-2; TRBD1 matches at 8 bases. The length of the CDR3 is 15 residues. V was clipped by 6 bases and J by 8 bases; unmatched bases: 14. Germline V gene data show CDR1 as SNHLY and CDR2 as FYNNEI. CDR3 sequence: CASSYSSRGLYGYTF. The CDR3 coding sequence is TGTGCCAGCAGCTACTCTTCCAGGGGGCTATACGGCTACACCTTC.

The J gene is TRBJ1-5, the V gene TRBV5-1; no clear D gene. The V gene's germline CDR1 is SGHRS and CDR2 YFSETQ. V dropped 0 bases and J dropped 7 bases, with 8 bases sitting between them. This CDR3 is built from 13 residues. CDR3 DNA sequence: TGCGCCAGCAGCTTGGATGGGGTCCAGCCCCAGCATTTT. It codes for CASSLDGVQPQHF.

This sequence joins TRBV9 and TRBJ1-1; D ambiguous. The germline gives CDR1 SGDLS, CDR2 YYNGEE. This CDR3 region has 13 residues. Trimming left V 4 bases short and J 3 bases short, with 10 bases between. This CDR3 is CASSIRWDTEAFF. DNA of the CDR3: TGTGCCAGCAGCATAAGGTGGGACACTGAAGCTTTCTTT.

This clone was counted a single time. This chain connects TRBV9 to TRBJ2-1; 8 bases map to TRBD2. J lost 7 bases, V lost 0 bases, and 6 bases had no gene match. Germline V gene data show CDR1 as SGDLS and CDR2 as YYNGEE. The CDR3 is 15 amino acids. CDR3: CASSVGGTSWNEQFF. The CDR3 DNA reads TGTGCCAGCAGCGTAGGAGGGACTAGTTGGAATGAGCAGTTCTTC.

The chain employs TRBV30 and TRBJ2-3, with TRBD2 matching 8 bases. Germline V CDR1 and CDR2: GTSNPN, SVGIG (reference sequence). J gave up 6 bases and V 4 bases, and 6 bases lay outside the gene matches. CDR3 length equals 13 residues. This CDR3 is CAWNPTSGDTQYF. Written as DNA, the CDR3 is TGTGCCTGGAACCCTACTAGCGGCGATACGCAGTATTTT.

The chain joins TRBV4-1 to TRBJ1-4; D ambiguous. The CDR3 consists of 15 residues. V was trimmed by 6 bases and J by 5 bases, leaving 16 bases between them. Germline CDR1 is MGHRA and CDR2 is YSYEKL. The CDR3 sequence is CASRPPGQSNEKLFF. The CDR3 DNA sequence: TGCGCCAGCAGACCACCGGGCCAGTCAAATGAAAAACTGTTTTTT.

V gene TRBV15 combines with J gene TRBJ2-1, with 9 bases fitting TRBD1. Trimming cost V 0 bases and J 5 bases; bases outside gene matches: 2. Germline V CDR1 and CDR2: LNHNV, YYDKDF (reference sequence). This CDR3 spans 15 amino acids. Written as DNA, the CDR3 is TGTGCCACCAGCAGAGAGAGGGACAGGGACAATGAGCAGTTCTTC. Translated, it gives CATSRERDRDNEQFF.

This rearrangement joins TRBV4-3 to TRBJ2-7; D is uncertain. V lost 4 bases and J 1 base, leaving 11 bases between the germline ends. Germline lookup yields CDR1 LGHNA and CDR2 YSLEER. The CDR3 contains 14 residues. CDR3 in amino acids: CASSRNFRSYEQYF. In DNA form, the CDR3 reads TGCGCCAGCAGCCGAAACTTCAGGTCCTACGAGCAGTACTTC.

The chain couples TRBV4-1 to TRBJ1-1; D unresolved. The V gene lost 0 bases and the J gene lost 0 bases, with 23 bases spanning the gap. The CDR3 consists of 20 residues. The germline V gene encodes CDR1 MGHRA and CDR2 YSYEKL. CDR3 in amino acids: CASSQDRAEPGQTLNTEAFF. In nucleotides, the CDR3 is TGCGCCAGCAGCCAAGATAGGGCCGAACCAGGCCAGACCCTGAACACTGAAGCTTTCTTT.

The genes are TRBV7-2 and TRBJ1-2, with D perhaps TRBD1 (6 bases). This CDR3 contains 14 residues. V gave up 6 bases and J gave up 7 bases, with 18 bases separating them. The germline gives CDR1 SGHTA, CDR2 FQGNSA. The CDR3 protein is CASRPSGGISGYTF. In nucleotides, the CDR3 is TGTGCCAGCAGGCCTTCGGGGGGCATCTCTGGCTACACCTTC.

The chain joins TRBV11-3 to TRBJ1-1, with D possibly being TRBD1 (6 bases). Germline V gene sequence: CDR1 SGHNT, CDR2 YENEEA. Trimming left V 2 bases short and J 5 bases short, with 12 bases between. The CDR3 is 14 residues long. The CDR3 region is CASSLTAGETEAFF. CDR3 coding DNA: TGTGCCAGCAGCTTAACGGCAGGGGAGACTGAAGCTTTCTTT. Combining the CDR3 with reference TRBV11-3 and TRBJ1-1 gives the whole variable domain EAGVVQSPRYKIIEKKQPVAFWCNPISGHNTLYWYLQNLGQGPELLIRYENEEAVDDSQLPKDRFSAERLKGVDSTLKIQPAELGDSAVYLCASSLTAGETEAFFGQGTRLTVV.

Points on this clone: At one boundary the junction diverges from the germline segment, which might be a read error. J is TRBJ1-2 and V is TRBV20-1, with a weak D call TRBD1 (5 bases). Germline CDR1 and CDR2: DFQATT and SNEGSKA (reference sequence). CDR3 length equals 9 residues. CDR3 amino acids: CSAPGTVSF. The CDR3 nucleotides are TGCAGTGCTCCGGGGACCGTCAGCTTC.

The chain couples TRBV4-1 to TRBJ2-5; 7 bases fit TRBD1. The V gene's germline CDR1 is MGHRA and CDR2 YSYEKL. There are 17 residues in the CDR3. V dropped 0 bases and J dropped 5; count of bases not matched to a gene: 12. CDR3 in amino acids: CASSQEGSRGRGETQYF. The DNA for the CDR3 is TGCGCCAGCAGCCAAGAGGGGTCAAGGGGGCGCGGGGAGACCCAGTACTTC.

V usage is TRBV30 and J usage is TRBJ1-5; perhaps TRBD1 as D (6 bases). Trimming pared 4 bases from V and 4 bases from J, leaving 14 bases between. This CDR3 is built from 14 residues. Germline CDR1 and CDR2: GTSNPN and SVGIG (reference sequence). CDR3 nucleotide sequence: TGTGCCTGGACCCGGGACACGCTAAATCAGCCCCAGCATTTT. Protein: CAWTRDTLNQPQHF. Full variable domain (outside the CDR3, taken from reference TRBV30 and TRBJ1-5): SQTIHQWPATLVQPVGSPLSLECTVEGTSNPNLYWYRQAAGRGLQLLFYSVGIGQISSEVPQNLSASRPQDRQFILSSKKLLLSDSGFYLCAWTRDTLNQPQHFGDGTRLSIL.

The chain recombines TRBV5-8 with TRBJ2-4; D is ambiguous. CDR3 length: 15 residues. The germline CDR1 and CDR2 sequences are SGHTS and YDEGEE. V lost 2 bases, J lost 2 bases, and 11 bases lay in between. CDR3 region: CASSLTPNSKNIQYF. The CDR3 nucleotides read TGTGCCAGCAGCTTAACACCAAACTCCAAAAACATTCAGTACTTC.

V usage is TRBV27 and J usage is TRBJ2-5; 8 positions agree with TRBD2. Losses at the gene ends were 2 bases for V and 5 bases for J; bases not matched to a gene: 16. Looked up from germline, CDR1 is MNHEY and CDR2 is SMNVEV (reference sequence). The CDR3 spans 18 residues. The CDR3 protein is CASSLDPPGLGTGETQYF. The CDR3 DNA reads as TGTGCCAGCAGTTTAGATCCTCCGGGACTAGGCACAGGGGAGACCCAGTACTTC.

The V and J genes are TRBV18 and TRBJ2-5; perhaps TRBD2 as D (7 bases). CDR1 KGHSH and CDR2 LQKENI come from the germline V gene. Deletions cut 3 bases from V and 11 bases from J, with 22 bases between. This CDR3 spans 15 amino acids. For the CDR3, the DNA is TGTGCCAGCTCACCCTATTCGGGGGGCGGTCTTGAGCAGTACTTC. Protein sequence: CASSPYSGGGLEQYF.